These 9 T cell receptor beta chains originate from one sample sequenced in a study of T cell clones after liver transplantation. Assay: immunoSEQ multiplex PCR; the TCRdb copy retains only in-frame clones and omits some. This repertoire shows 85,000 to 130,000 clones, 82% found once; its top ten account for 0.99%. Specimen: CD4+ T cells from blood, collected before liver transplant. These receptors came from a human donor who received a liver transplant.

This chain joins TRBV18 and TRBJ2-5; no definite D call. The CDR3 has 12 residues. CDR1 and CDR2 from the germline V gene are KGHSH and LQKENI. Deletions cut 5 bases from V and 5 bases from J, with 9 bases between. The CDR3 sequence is CASSSIRETQYF. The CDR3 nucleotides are TGTGCCAGCTCATCCATAAGGGAGACCCAGTACTTC.

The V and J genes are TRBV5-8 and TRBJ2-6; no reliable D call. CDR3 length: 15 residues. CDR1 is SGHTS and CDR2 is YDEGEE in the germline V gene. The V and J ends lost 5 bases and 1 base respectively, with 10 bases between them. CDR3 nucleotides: TGTGCCAGCAGGATGTGGGGATCTGGGGCCAACGTCCTGACTTTC. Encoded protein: CASRMWGSGANVLTF. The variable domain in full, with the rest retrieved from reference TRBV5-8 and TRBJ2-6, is EAGVTQSPTHLIKTRGQQATLRCSPISGHTSVYWYQQALGLGLQFLLWYDEGEERNRGNFPPRFSGRQFPNYSSELNVNALELEDSALYLCASRMWGSGANVLTFGAGSRLTVL.

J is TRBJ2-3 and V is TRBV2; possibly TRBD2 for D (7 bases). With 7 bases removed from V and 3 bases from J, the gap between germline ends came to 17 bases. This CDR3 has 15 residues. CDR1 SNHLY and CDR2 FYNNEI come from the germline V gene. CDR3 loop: CASKEGGARTDTQYF. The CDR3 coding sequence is TGTGCCAGCAAAGAAGGGGGGGCCCGGACAGATACGCAGTATTTT.

CDR3: CASSLTLASNEQFF. The CDR3 nucleotides read TGTGCCAGCAGCTTAACGTTAGCTAGCAATGAGCAGTTCTTC. The rearrangement uses TRBV7-3 and TRBJ2-1; D ambiguous. The germline gives CDR1 SGHTA, CDR2 FQGTGA. V gave up 0 bases and J gave up 6 bases, with 9 bases separating them. The CDR3 contains 14 residues.

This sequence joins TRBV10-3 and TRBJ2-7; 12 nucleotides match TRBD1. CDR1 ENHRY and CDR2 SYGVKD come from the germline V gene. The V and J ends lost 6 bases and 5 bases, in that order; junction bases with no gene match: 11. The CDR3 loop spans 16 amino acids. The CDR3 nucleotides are TGTGCCATCAGGGACCCAACCGGGACAGGGGGCGACGAGCAGTACTTC. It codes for CAIRDPTGTGGDEQYF.

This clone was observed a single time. The CDR3 DNA sequence: TGCGCCAGCAGTAGGGACGGAGAGGGCCATGAGCAGTTCTTC. Amino acids: CASSRDGEGHEQFF. The gene calls are TRBV5-1 and TRBJ2-1, with D tentatively TRBD1 or TRBD2 (5 bases each). This CDR3 region has 14 residues. Trimming shortened V by 5 bases and J by 8 bases, and 17 bases separated the two germline ends. Germline CDR1 and CDR2: SGHRS and YFSETQ.

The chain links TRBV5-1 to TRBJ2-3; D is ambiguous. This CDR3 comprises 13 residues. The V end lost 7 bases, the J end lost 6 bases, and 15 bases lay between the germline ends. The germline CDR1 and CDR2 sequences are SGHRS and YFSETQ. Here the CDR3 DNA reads TGCGCCAGCCACCGGAGCCTCGGGGATACGCAGTATTTT. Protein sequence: CASHRSLGDTQYF.

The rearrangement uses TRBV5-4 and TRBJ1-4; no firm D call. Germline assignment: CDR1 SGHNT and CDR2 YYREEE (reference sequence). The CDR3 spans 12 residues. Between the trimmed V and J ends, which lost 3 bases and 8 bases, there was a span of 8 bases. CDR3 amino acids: CASSSGGEKLFF. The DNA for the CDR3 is TGTGCCAGCAGCTCGGGAGGGGAAAAACTGTTTTTT. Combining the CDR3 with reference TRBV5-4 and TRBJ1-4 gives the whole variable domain ETGVTQSPTHLIKTRGQQVTLRCSSQSGHNTVSWYQQALGQGPQFIFQYYREEENGRGNFPPRFSGLQFPNYSSELNVNALELDDSALYLCASSSGGEKLFFGSGTQLSVL.

The CDR3 loop is CASREAGTGSEKLFF. In DNA form, the CDR3 reads TGTGCCAGCAGAGAAGCCGGGACAGGGTCTGAAAAACTGTTTTTT. The rearrangement joins TRBV7-9 to TRBJ1-4; 9 nucleotides match TRBD1. J lost 7 bases, V lost 6 bases, and 9 bases had no gene match. Looked up from germline, CDR1 is SEHNR and CDR2 is FQNEAQ (reference sequence). This CDR3 spans 15 amino acids.